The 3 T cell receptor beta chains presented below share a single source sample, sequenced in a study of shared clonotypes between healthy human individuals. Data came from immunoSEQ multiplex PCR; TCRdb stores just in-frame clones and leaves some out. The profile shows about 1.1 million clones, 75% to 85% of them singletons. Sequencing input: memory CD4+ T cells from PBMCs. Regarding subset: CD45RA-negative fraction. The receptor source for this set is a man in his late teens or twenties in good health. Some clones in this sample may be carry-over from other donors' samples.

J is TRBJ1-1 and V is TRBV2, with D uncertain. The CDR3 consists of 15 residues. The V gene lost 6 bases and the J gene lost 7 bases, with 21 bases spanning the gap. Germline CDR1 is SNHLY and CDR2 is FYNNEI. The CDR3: CASRGITERGSEAFF. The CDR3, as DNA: TGTGCCAGCAGGGGGATTACAGAGCGTGGGAGTGAAGCTTTCTTT.

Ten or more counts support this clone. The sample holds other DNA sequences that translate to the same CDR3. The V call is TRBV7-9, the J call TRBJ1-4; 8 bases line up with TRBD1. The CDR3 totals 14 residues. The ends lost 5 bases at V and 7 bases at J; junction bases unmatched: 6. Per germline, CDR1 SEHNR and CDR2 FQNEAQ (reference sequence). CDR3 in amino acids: CASSLGQGGEKLFF. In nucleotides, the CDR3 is TGTGCCAGCAGCCTCGGACAGGGTGGTGAAAAACTGTTTTTT.

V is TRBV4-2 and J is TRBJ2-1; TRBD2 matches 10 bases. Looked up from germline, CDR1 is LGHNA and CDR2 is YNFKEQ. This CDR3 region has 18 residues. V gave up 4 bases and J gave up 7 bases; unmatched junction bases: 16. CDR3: CASSPRVAGGPTLNEQFF. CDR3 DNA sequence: TGTGCCAGCAGCCCCCGGGTAGCGGGAGGCCCAACCCTTAATGAGCAGTTCTTC.